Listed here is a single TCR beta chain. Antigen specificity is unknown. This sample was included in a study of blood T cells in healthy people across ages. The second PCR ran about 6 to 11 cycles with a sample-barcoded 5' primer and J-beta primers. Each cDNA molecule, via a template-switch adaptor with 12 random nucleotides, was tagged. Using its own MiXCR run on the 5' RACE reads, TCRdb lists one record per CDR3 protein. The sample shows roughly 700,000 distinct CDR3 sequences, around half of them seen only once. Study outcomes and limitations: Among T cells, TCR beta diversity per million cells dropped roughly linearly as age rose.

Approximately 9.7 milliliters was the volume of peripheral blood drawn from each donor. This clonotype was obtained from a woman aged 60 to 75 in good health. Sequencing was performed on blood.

The CDR3 region is CSAPWREGRQSSYNEQFF. For the CDR3, the DNA is TGCAGTGCCCCGTGGCGGGAGGGCCGCCAGAGCTCCTACAATGAGCAGTTCTTC. This sequence joins TRBV20-1 and TRBJ2-1, with 9 bases fitting TRBD2. The CDR3 runs to 18 residues. From germline, CDR1 is DFQATT and CDR2 SNEGSKA (reference sequence). V lost 6 bases, J lost 0 bases, and 15 bases stayed unmatched.